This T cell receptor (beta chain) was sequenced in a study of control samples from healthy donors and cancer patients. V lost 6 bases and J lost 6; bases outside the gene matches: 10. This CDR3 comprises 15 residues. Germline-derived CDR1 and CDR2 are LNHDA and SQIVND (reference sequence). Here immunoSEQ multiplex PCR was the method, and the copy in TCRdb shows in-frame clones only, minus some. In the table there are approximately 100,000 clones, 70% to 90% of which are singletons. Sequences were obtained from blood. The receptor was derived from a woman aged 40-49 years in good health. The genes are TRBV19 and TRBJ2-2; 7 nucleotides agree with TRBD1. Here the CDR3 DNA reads TGTGCCAGTAGGGTCCGACAGGGTGCTTCCGGGGAGCTGTTTTTT. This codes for CASRVRQGASGELFF.